A single sample is the source of the 2 T cell receptor beta chains below, sequenced in a study of blood T cell repertoires in COVID-19. TCRdb's table, derived via immunoSEQ multiplex PCR, lists solely in-frame clones and lacks some. The table lists 130,000 to 150,000 clones, approximately 81% of them singletons. Specimen: peripheral blood. All receptors derive from a human donor with acute or convalescent COVID-19. The donor label of this sample is uncertain.

The chain carries TRBV3-1 (or the pseudogene TRBV3-2) and TRBJ2-2; D is perhaps TRBD2 (6 bases). Trimming pared 1 base from V and 4 bases from J, leaving 10 bases between. This CDR3 comprises 15 residues. Germline loops: CDR1 LGHDT, CDR2 YNNKEL (reference sequence). CDR3 coding DNA: TGTGCCAGCAGCCAAGTTGGGGGGTCCACCGGGGAGCTGTTTTTT. This codes for CASSQVGGSTGELFF.

V usage is TRBV9 and J usage is TRBJ1-1; D possibly corresponds to TRBD1 (5 bases). Deletions cut 2 bases from V and 0 bases from J, with 11 bases between. Germline loops: CDR1 SGDLS, CDR2 YYNGEE. The CDR3 runs to 15 residues. CDR3 residues: CASSVVTGMNTEAFF. The CDR3 coding sequence is TGTGCCAGCAGCGTTGTCACAGGTATGAACACTGAAGCTTTCTTT.